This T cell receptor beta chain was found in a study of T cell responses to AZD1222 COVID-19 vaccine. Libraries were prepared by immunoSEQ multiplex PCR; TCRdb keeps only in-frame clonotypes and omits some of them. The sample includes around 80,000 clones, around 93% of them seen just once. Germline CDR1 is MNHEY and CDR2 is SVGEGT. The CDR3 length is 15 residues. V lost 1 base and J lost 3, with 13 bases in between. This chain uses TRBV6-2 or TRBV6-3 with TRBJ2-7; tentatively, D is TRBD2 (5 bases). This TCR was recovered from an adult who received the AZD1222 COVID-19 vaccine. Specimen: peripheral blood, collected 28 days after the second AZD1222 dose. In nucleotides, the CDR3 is TGTGCCAGCAGTTACTTTCCCGGGAACTACTACGAGCAGTACTTC. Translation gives CASSYFPGNYYEQYF.